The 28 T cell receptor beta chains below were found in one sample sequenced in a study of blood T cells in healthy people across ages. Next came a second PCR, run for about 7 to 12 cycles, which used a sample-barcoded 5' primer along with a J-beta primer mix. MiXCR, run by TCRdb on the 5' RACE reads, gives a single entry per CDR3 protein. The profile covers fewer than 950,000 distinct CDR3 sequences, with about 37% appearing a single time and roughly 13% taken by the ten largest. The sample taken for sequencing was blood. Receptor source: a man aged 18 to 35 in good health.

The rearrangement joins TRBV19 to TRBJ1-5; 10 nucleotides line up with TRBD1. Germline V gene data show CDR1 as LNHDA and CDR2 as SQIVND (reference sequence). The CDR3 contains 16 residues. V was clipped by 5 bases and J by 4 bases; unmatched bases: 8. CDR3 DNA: TGTGCCAGTAGTCCAACCGACAGGGGGCTAAATCAGCCCCAGCATTTT. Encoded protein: CASSPTDRGLNQPQHF. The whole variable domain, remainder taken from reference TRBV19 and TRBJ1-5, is DGGITQSPKYLFRKEGQNVTLSCEQNLNHDAMYWYRQDPGQGLRLIYYSQIVNDFQKGDIAEGYSVSREKKESFPLTVTSAQKNPTAFYLCASSPTDRGLNQPQHFGDGTRLSIL.

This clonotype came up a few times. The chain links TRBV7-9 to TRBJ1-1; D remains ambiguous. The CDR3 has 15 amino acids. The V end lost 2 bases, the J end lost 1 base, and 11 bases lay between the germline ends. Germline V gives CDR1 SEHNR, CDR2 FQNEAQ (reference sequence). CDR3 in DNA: TGTGCCAGCAGCTTATCCGCAGGTTCGAACACTGAAGCTTTCTTT. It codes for CASSLSAGSNTEAFF.

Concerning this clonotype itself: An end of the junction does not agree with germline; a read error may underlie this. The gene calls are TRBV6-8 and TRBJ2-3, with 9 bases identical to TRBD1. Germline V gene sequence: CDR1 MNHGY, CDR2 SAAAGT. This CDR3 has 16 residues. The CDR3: CAGSWPGQGRTDTQYF. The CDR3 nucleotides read TGTGCCGGCAGTTGGCCGGGACAGGGTCGCACAGATACGCAGTATTTT.

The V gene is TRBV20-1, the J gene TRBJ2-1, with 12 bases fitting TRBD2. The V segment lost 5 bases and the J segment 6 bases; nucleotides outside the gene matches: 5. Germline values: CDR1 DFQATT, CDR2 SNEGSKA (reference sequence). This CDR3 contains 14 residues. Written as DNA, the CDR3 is TGCAGTGCTCCGACTAGCGGGAGCGGCAATGAGCAGTTCTTC. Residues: CSAPTSGSGNEQFF.

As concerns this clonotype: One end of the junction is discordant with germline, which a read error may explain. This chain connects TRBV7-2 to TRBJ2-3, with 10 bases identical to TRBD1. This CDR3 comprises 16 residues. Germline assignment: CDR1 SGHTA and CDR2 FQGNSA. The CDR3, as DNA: TGTGCCAGCAGCTTGGGACCGACAGGGGGCACGGATACGCAGTATTTT. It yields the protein CASSLGPTGGTDTQYF.

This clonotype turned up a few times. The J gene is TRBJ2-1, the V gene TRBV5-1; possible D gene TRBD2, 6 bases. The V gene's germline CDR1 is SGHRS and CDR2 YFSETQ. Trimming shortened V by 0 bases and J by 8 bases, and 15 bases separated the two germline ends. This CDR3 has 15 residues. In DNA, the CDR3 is TGCGCCAGCAGCTTGGATCCGGCGGGACCCTATGAGCAGTTCTTC. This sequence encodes CASSLDPAGPYEQFF.

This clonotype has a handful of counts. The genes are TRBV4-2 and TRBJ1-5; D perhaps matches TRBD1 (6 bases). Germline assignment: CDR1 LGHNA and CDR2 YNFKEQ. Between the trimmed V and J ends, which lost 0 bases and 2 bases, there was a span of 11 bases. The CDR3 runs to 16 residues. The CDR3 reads CASSQEYRVGNQPQHF. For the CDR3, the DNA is TGTGCCAGCAGCCAAGAATACAGGGTTGGCAATCAGCCCCAGCATTTT.

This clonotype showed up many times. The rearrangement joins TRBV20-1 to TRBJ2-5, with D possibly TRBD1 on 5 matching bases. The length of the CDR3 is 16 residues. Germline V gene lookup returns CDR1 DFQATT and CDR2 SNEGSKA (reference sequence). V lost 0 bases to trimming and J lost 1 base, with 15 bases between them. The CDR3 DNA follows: TGCAGTGCTAGAGATCTGGCTAAGGGGTCCCAAGAGACCCAGTACTTC. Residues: CSARDLAKGSQETQYF.

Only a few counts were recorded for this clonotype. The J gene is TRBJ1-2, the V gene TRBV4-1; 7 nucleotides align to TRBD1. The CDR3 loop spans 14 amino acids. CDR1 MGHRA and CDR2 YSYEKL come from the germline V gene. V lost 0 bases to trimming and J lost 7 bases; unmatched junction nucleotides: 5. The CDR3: CASSQDRDRAGYTF. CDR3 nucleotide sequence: TGCGCCAGCAGCCAAGACCGAGACAGGGCTGGCTACACCTTC.

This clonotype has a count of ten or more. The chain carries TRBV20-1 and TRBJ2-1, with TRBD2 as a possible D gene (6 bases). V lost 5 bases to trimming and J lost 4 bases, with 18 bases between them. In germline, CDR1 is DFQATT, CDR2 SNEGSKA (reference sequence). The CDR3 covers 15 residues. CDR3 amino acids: CSAHPGTGRYNEQFF. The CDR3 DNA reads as TGCAGTGCTCACCCCGGGACTGGGAGGTACAATGAGCAGTTCTTC.

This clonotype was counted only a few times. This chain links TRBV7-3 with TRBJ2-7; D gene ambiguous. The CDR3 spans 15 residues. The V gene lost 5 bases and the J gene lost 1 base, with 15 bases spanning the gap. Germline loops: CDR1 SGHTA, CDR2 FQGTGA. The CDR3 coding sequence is TGTGCCAGCAGCGGGTACACAGCTAAATCCTACGAGCAGTACTTC. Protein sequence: CASSGYTAKSYEQYF.

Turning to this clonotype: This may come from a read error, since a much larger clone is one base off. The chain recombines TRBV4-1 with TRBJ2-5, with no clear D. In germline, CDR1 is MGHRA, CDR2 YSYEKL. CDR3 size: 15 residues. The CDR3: CASNQDTESQETQYF. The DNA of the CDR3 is TGCGCCAGCAACCAAGACACAGAGTCCCAAGAGACCCAGTACTTC.

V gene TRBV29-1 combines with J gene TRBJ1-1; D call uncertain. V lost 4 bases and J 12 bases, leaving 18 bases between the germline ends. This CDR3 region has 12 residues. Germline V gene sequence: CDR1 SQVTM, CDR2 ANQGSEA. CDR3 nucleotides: TGCAGCGTTGCCGGTTTCGGTGGGTATACTTTCTTT. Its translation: CSVAGFGGYTFF.

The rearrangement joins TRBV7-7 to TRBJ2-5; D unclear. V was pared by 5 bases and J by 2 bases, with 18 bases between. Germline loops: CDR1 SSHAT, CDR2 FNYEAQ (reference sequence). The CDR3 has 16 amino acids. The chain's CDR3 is CASSPYGSIKQETQYF. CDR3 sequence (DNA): TGTGCCAGCAGCCCCTACGGTTCCATAAAACAAGAGACCCAGTACTTC.

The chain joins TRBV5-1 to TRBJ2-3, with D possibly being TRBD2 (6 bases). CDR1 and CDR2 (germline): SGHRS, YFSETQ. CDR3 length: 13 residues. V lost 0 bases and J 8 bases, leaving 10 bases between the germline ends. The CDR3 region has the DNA TGCGCCAGCAGCTTGGGCTCGGAGGGTACGCAGTATTTT. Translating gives CASSLGSEGTQYF.

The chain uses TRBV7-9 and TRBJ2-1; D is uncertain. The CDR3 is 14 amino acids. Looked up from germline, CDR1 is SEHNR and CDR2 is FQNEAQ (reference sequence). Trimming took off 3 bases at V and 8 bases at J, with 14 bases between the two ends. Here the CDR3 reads CASSLEPSSDEQFF. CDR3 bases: TGTGCCAGCAGCTTGGAGCCTAGTTCTGATGAGCAGTTCTTC.

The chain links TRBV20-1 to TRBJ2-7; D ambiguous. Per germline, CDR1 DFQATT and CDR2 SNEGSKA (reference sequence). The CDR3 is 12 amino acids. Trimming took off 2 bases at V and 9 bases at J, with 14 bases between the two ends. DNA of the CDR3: TGCAGTGCTAGAAAATCTGGGCGGTGGCAGTACTTC. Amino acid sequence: CSARKSGRWQYF.

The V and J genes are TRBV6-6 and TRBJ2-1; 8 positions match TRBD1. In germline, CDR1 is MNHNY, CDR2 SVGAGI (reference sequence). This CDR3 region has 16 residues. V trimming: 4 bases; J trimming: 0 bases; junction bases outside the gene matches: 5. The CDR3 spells CASSSRTGSSYNEQFF. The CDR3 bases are TGTGCCAGCAGTTCACGGACAGGGAGCTCCTACAATGAGCAGTTCTTC.

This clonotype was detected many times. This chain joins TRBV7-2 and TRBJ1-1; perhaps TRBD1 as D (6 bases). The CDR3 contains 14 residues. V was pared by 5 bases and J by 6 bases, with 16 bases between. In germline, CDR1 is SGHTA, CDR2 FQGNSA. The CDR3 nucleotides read TGTGCCAGCAGCCCACAGGGTTCCTCCCCTGAAGCTTTCTTT. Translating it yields CASSPQGSSPEAFF. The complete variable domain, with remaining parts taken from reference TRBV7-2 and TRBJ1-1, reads GAGVSQSPSNKVTEKGKDVELRCDPISGHTALYWYRQSLGQGLEFLIYFQGNSAPDKSGLPSDRFSAERTGGSVSTLTIQRTQQEDSAVYLCASSPQGSSPEAFFGQGTRLTVV.

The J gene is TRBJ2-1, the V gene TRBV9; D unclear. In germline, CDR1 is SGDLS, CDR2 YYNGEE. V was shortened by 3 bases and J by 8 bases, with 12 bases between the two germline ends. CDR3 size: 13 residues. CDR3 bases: TGTGCCAGCAGCGCCACGACTCACGATGAGCAGTTCTTC. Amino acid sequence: CASSATTHDEQFF.

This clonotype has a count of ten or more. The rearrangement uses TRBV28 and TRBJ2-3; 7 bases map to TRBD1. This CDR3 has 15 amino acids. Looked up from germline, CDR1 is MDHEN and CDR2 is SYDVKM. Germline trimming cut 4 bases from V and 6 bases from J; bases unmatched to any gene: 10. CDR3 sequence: CASSYGQALGDTQYF. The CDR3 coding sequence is TGTGCCAGCAGTTATGGACAGGCCCTCGGGGATACGCAGTATTTT.

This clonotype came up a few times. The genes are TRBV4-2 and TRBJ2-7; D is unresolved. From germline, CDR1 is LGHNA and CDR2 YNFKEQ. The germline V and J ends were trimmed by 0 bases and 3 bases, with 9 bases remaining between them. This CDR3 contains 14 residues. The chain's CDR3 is CASSQDKRDYEQYF. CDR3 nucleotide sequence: TGTGCCAGCAGCCAAGATAAAAGGGACTACGAGCAGTACTTC.

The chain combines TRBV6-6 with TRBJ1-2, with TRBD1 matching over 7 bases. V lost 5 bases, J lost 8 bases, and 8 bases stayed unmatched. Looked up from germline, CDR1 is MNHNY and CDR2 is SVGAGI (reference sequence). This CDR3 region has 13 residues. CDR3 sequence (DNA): TGTGCCAGCAGTGGCGGGACAGCCTGGGGCTACACCTTC. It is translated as CASSGGTAWGYTF.

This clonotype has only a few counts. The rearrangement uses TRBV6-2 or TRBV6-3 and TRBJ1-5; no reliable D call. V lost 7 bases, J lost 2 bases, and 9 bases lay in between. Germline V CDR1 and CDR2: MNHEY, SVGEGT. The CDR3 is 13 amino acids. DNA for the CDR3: TGTGCCAGCAATGGATGGGGCAATCAGCCCCAGCATTTT. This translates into CASNGWGNQPQHF.

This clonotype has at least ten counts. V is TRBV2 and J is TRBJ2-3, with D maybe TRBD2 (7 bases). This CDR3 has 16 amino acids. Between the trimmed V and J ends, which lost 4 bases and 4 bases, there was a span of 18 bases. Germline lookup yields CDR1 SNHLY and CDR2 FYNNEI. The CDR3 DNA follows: TGTGCCAGCAGTGTACCCGGGGGGCCATCTGCAGATACGCAGTATTTT. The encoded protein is CASSVPGGPSADTQYF.

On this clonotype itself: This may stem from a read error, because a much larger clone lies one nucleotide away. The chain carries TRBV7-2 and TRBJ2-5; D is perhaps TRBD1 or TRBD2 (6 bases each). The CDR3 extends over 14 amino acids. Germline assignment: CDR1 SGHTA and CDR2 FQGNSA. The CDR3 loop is CVSSLGGPEETQYF. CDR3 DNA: TGTGTCAGCAGCTTAGGGGGGCCGGAAGAGACCCAGTACTTC.

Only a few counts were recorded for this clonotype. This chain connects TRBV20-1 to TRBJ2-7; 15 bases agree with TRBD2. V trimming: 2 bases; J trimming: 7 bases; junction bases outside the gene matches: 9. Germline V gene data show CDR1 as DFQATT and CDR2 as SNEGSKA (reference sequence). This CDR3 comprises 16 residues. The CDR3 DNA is TGCAGTGCTAGAAGGACTAGCGGGGGGGCCTCGAATGAGCAGTACTTC. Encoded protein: CSARRTSGGASNEQYF.

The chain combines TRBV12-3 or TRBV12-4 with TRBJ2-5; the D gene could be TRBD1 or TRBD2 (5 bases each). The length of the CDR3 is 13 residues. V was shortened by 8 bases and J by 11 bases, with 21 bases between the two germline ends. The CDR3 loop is CASCVGTEMGQYF. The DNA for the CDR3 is TGTGCCAGCTGCGTGGGGACGGAGATGGGGCAGTACTTC.